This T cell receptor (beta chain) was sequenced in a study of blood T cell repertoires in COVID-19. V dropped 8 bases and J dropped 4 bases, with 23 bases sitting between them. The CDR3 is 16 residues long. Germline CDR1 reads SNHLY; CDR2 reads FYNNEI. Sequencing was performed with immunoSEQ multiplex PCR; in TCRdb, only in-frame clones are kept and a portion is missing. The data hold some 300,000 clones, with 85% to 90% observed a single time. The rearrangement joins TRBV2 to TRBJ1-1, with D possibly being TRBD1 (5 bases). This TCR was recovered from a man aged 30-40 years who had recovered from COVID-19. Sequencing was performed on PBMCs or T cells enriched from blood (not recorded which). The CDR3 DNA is TGTGCCAGCTTTTGGCAGGGAGGTTTCGAGGCCACTGAAGCTTTCTTT. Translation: CASFWQGGFEATEAFF.